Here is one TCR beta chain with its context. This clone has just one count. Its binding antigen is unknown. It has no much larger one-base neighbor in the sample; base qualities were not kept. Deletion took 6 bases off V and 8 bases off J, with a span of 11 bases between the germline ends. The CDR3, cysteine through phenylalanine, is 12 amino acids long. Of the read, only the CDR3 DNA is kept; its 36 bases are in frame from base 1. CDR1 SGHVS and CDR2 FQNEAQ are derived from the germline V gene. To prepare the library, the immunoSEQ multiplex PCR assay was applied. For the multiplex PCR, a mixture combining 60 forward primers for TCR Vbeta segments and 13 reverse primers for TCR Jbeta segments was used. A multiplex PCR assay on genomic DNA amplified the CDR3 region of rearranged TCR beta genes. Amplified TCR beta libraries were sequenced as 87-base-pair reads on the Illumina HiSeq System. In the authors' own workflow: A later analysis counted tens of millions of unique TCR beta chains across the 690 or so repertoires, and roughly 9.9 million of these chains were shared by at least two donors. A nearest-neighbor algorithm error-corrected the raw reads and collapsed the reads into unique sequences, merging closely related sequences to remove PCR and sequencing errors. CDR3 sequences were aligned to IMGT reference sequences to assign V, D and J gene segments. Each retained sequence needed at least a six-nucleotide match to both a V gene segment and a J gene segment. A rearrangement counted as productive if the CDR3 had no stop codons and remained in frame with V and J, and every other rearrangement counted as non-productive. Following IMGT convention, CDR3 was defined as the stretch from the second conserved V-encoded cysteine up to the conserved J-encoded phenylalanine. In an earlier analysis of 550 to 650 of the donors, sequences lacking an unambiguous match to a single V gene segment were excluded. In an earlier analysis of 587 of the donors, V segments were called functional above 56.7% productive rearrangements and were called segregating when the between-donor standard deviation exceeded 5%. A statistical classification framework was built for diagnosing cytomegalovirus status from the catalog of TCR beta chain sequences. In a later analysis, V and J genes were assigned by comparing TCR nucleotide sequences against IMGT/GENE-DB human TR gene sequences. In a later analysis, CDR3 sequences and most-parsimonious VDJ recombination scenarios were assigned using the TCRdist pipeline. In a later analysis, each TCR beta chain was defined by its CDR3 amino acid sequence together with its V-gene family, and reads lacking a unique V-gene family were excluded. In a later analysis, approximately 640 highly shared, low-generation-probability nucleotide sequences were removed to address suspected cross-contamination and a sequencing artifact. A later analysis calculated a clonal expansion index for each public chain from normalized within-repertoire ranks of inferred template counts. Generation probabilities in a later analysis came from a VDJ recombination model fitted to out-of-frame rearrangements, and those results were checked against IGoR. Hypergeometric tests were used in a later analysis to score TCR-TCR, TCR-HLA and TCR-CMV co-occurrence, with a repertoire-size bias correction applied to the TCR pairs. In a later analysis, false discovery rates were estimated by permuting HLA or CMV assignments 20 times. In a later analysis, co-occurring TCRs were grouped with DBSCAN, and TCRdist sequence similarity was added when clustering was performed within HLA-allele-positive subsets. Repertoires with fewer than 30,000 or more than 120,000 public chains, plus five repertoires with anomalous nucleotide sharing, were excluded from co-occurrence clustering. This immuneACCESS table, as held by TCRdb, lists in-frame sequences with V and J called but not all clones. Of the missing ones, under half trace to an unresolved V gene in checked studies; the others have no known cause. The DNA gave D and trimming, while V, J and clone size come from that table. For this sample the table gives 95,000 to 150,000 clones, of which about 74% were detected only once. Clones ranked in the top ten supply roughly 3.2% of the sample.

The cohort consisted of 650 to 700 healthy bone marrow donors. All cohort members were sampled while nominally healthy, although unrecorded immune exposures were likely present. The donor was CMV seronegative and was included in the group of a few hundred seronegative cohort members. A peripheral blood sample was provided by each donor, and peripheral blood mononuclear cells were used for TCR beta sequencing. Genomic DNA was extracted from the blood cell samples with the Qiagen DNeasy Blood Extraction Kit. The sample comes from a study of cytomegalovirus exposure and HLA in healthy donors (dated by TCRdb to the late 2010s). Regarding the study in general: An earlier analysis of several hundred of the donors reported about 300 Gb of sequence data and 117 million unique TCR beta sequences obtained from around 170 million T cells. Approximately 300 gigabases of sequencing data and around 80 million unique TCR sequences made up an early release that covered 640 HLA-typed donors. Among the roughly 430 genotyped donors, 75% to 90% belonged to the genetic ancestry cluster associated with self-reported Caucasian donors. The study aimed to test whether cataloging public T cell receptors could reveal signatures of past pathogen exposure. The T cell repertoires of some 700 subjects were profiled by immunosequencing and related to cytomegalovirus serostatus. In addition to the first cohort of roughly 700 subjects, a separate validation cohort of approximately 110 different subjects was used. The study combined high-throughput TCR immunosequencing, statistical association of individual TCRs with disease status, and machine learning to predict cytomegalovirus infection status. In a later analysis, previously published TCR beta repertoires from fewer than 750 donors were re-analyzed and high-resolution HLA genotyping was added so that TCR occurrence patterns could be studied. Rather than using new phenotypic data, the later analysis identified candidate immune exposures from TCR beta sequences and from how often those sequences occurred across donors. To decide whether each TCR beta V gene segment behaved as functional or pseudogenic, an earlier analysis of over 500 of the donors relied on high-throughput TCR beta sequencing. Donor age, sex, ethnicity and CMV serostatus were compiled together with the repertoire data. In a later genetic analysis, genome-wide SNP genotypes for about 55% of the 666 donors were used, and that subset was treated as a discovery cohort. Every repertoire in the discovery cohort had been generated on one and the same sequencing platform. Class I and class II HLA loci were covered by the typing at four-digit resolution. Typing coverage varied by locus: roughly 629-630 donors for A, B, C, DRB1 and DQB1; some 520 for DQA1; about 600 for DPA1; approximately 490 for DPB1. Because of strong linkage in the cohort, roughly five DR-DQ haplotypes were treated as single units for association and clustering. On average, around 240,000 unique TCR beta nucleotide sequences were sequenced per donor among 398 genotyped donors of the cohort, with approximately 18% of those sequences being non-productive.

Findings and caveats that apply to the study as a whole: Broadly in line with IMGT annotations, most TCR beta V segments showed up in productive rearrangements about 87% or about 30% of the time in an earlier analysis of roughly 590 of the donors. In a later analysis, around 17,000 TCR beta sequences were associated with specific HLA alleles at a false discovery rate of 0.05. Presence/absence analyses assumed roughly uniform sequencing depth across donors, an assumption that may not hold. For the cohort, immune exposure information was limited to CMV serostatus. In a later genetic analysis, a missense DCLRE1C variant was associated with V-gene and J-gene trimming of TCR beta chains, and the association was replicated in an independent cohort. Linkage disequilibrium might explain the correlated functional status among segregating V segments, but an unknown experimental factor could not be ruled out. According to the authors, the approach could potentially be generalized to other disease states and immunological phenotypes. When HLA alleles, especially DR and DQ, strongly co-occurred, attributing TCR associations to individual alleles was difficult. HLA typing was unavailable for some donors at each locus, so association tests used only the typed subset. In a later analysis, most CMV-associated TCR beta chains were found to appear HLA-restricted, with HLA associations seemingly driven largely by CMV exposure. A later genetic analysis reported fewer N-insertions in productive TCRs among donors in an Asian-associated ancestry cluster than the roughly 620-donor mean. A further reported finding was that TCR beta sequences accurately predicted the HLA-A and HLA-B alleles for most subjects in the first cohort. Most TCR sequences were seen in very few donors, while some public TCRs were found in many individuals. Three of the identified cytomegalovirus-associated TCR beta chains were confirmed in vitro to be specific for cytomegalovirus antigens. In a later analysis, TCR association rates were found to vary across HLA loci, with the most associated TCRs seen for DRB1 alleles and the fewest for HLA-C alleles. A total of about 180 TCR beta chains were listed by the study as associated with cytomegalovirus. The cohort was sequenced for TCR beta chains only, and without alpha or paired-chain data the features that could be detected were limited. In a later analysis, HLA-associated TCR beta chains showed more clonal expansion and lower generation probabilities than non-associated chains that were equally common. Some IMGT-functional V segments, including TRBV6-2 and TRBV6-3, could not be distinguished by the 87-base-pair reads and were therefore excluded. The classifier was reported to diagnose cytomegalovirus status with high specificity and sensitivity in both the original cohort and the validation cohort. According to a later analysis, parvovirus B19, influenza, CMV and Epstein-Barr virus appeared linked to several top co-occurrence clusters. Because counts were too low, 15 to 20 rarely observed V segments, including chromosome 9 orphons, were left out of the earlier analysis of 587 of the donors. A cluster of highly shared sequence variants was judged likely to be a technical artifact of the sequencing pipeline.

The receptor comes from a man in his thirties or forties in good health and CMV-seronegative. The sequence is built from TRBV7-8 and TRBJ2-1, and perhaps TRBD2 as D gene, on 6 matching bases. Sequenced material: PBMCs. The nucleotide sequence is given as TGTGCCAGCAGGATAGCGGTGGATGAGCAGTTCTTC. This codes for CASRIAVDEQFF.